The rows below give T cell receptor beta chains drawn from one sample of a study of shared clonotypes between healthy human individuals. Using immunoSEQ multiplex PCR, the repertoire was profiled, and TCRdb retains in-frame clones only, with some absent. The table lists tens of thousands of clones, about 61% of them singletons, with over 50% in the top ten. Sequencing was carried out using memory CD8+ T cells sorted from blood. The receptors derive from a man younger than 40 in good health. CDR3s leave out the opening cysteine and the closing phenylalanine or tryptophan. D genes are given only for firm matches.

J: TRBJ2-2
V: TRBV27
D: -
CDR3: ASSLFRGTGELF

J: TRBJ2-3
V: TRBV6-5
D: TRBD2
CDR3: ASSPPGLARDTQY

J: TRBJ2-1
V: TRBV6-4
D: TRBD2
CDR3: ASSDGLAGNEQF

J: TRBJ2-7
V: TRBV7-2
D: -
CDR3: ASSFGGSLSYEQY

J: TRBJ1-3
V: TRBV25-1
D: -
CDR3: ASSDKRGNGNTIY

J: TRBJ1-5
V: TRBV27
D: -
CDR3: ASSSRVSNQPQH

J: TRBJ2-7
V: TRBV27
D: -
CDR3: ASSLAQASSYEQY

J: TRBJ2-7
V: TRBV28
D: -
CDR3: ASGGTFPREQY

J: TRBJ2-2
V: TRBV10-3
D: -
CDR3: AIRGINTGELF

J: TRBJ2-1
V: TRBV27
D: TRBD2
CDR3: ASSFSGMHNEQF

J: TRBJ2-1
V: TRBV18
D: -
CDR3: ASSPPERKGDFNEQF

J: TRBJ2-1
V: TRBV29-1
D: -
CDR3: SVLDGAYNEQF

J: TRBJ2-5
V: TRBV2
D: -
CDR3: ASSPYTQETQY

J: TRBJ2-1
V: TRBV4-1
D: -
CDR3: ASSQLDILSYNEQF

J: TRBJ2-6
V: TRBV6-4
D: -
CDR3: ASSELDSSGANVLT

J: TRBJ2-7
V: TRBV28
D: -
CDR3: ASSPPIGMGEQY

J: TRBJ2-7
V: TRBV19
D: -
CDR3: ASSMGRSDHYEQY

J: TRBJ2-1
V: TRBV5-5
D: -
CDR3: ASSLAFRAGEQF

J: TRBJ2-1
V: TRBV29-1
D: -
CDR3: SVASDYQNEQF

J: TRBJ2-1
V: TRBV11-2
D: TRBD2
CDR3: ASRPTSGAEF

J: TRBJ2-7
V: TRBV19
D: -
CDR3: ASSLSPGNYEQY

J: TRBJ2-3
V: TRBV5-4
D: -
CDR3: ASSLGDTQY

J: TRBJ2-6
V: TRBV6-4
D: -
CDR3: ASSLQHSGANVLT

J: TRBJ2-6
V: TRBV11-3
D: TRBD1
CDR3: ASTTPRDRGHLGANVLT

J: TRBJ2-1
V: TRBV2
D: -
CDR3: ASSEALAGNEQF

J: TRBJ1-2
V: TRBV19
D: -
CDR3: ASSIIRDYGYT

J: TRBJ2-7
V: TRBV28
D: TRBD1
CDR3: ASSKTDRGIGQY

J: TRBJ1-2
V: TRBV7-5
D: -
CDR3: ARSLTRVGANYGYT

J: TRBJ1-5
V: TRBV4-1
D: -
CDR3: ASSVRIGPNDPQH

J: TRBJ1-5
V: TRBV27
D: -
CDR3: ASGPSQGNQPQH

J: TRBJ2-1
V: TRBV9
D: -
CDR3: ASSDYNSYNEQF

J: TRBJ2-7
V: TRBV21-1
D: -
CDR3: ASSKHRGSEQY

J: TRBJ1-2
V: TRBV9
D: -
CDR3: ASSTLSSHGYT

J: TRBJ2-3
V: TRBV7-9
D: -
CDR3: ASKSGGLGGNTQY

J: TRBJ2-7
V: TRBV7-2
D: TRBD2
CDR3: ASSPQAGLYEQY

J: TRBJ2-7
V: TRBV6-5
D: TRBD1
CDR3: ASSYSGTGEDYEQY

J: TRBJ2-2
V: TRBV18
D: -
CDR3: ASSQQLNTGELF

J: TRBJ2-7
V: TRBV5-4
D: -
CDR3: ASSLDRLEQY

J: TRBJ2-1
V: TRBV7-2
D: -
CDR3: ASSLVWQNEQF

J: TRBJ2-1
V: TRBV29-1
D: TRBD1
CDR3: SVEPGQGVYNEQF

J: TRBJ2-7
V: TRBV6-1
D: -
CDR3: ASSETPGAPYYEQY

J: TRBJ1-4
V: TRBV25-1
D: TRBD1
CDR3: ASSEGTGHNEKLF

J: TRBJ2-2
V: TRBV7-8
D: -
CDR3: ASSPDNVDTGELF

J: TRBJ2-7
V: TRBV28
D: TRBD1
CDR3: ASSERGLIEQY

J: TRBJ1-5
V: TRBV5-3
D: TRBD1
CDR3: ARSGRQGACQPQH

J: TRBJ2-6
V: TRBV30
D: -
CDR3: AWSLASGANVLT

J: TRBJ2-7
V: TRBV27
D: -
CDR3: ASSLSIIGTLAYEQY

J: TRBJ1-5
V: TRBV2
D: TRBD1
CDR3: ASSSGTANQPQH

J: TRBJ1-5
V: TRBV12-5
D: -
CDR3: ASGFGGNQPQH

J: TRBJ1-5
V: TRBV6-5
D: -
CDR3: ASSYVSGQPQH

J: TRBJ1-1
V: TRBV7-9
D: -
CDR3: ASSLGFTEAF

J: TRBJ2-7
V: TRBV15
D: -
CDR3: ATSRDHGRTYEQY

J: TRBJ1-5
V: TRBV28
D: -
CDR3: ASRLWRSRGNQPQH

J: TRBJ2-6
V: TRBV11-3
D: -
CDR3: ASSPVRSGANVLT

J: TRBJ1-2
V: TRBV7-6
D: -
CDR3: ASSLGGGRGYT

J: TRBJ1-2
V: TRBV6-1
D: -
CDR3: ASSEALLYGYT

J: TRBJ1-1
V: TRBV5-1
D: -
CDR3: ASSVDTNTEAF